The 27 T cell receptor beta chains below were found in one sample sequenced in a study of cytomegalovirus exposure and HLA in healthy donors. 60 Vbeta and 13 Jbeta primers were used in PCR. Sequencing used immunoSEQ multiplex PCR; TCRdb keeps in-frame clones, though not all of them. This table has approximately 220,000 clones, 80% to 85% appearing once. Sequenced input: PBMCs. The receptors stem from a boy aged 2 to 10 in good health and CMV-seronegative.

The rearrangement joins TRBV5-1 to TRBJ1-2, with a possible D match to TRBD1 (5 bases). The V end was cut by 4 bases, the J end by 5 bases, with 15 bases between. The CDR3 covers 14 residues. From germline, CDR1 is SGHRS and CDR2 YFSETQ. The CDR3 region has the DNA TGCGCCAGCAGCGTGGCCCCAGGGAAGTATGGCTACACCTTC. Protein product: CASSVAPGKYGYTF.

This chain links TRBV10-3 with TRBJ2-2, with D perhaps matching TRBD2 (7 bases). Germline lookup yields CDR1 ENHRY and CDR2 SYGVKD. Trimming took 6 bases from V and 6 from J, leaving 23 bases between them. This CDR3 is built from 17 residues. CDR3 loop: CAIRGIGGGQTAGELFF. As DNA, the CDR3 is TGTGCCATCAGGGGTATCGGCGGGGGCCAAACGGCCGGGGAGCTGTTTTTT.

The chain employs TRBV18 and TRBJ2-3; D uncertain. The V gene's germline CDR1 is KGHSH and CDR2 LQKENI. The CDR3 is made up of 13 amino acids. With 4 bases removed from V and 4 bases from J, the gap between germline ends came to 9 bases. In nucleotides, the CDR3 is TGTGCCAGCTCACGGAGCCGGGCAGATACGCAGTATTTT. Amino acids: CASSRSRADTQYF.

The rearrangement uses TRBV29-1 and TRBJ2-5; D possibly corresponds to TRBD1 (5 bases). Germline values: CDR1 SQVTM, CDR2 ANQGSEA. CDR3 length equals 13 residues. V shed 6 bases and J shed 4 bases, with 15 bases lying between them. CDR3 nucleotides: TGCAGCGTCCGAGACCCTAGGGGAGAGACCCAGTACTTC. This encodes CSVRDPRGETQYF.

The CDR3 protein is CASTRGNTGELFF. As DNA, the CDR3 is TGTGCCAGCACCCGAGGGAACACCGGGGAGCTGTTTTTT. This chain links TRBV7-9 with TRBJ2-2; no clear D gene. The CDR3 runs to 13 residues. Germline V gives CDR1 SEHNR, CDR2 FQNEAQ (reference sequence). V dropped 7 bases and J dropped 1 base, with 7 bases sitting between them.

The chain joins TRBV6-1 to TRBJ2-7; tentatively, D is TRBD1 (6 bases). The V end was cut by 6 bases, the J end by 5 bases, with 17 bases between. Germline V gene lookup returns CDR1 MNHNS and CDR2 SASEGT. CDR3 length: 14 residues. CDR3 coding DNA: TGTGCCAGCAGACTTAATACAGGGTTCAACGAGCAGTACTTC. This translates into CASRLNTGFNEQYF.

The table lists this clone with a count of one. The chain employs TRBV5-1 and TRBJ2-3, with TRBD1 matching over 12 bases. CDR1 and CDR2 (germline): SGHRS, YFSETQ. The CDR3 is 13 residues long. V lost 8 bases and J lost 4; bases outside the gene matches: 2. The CDR3 bases are TGCGCCAGTAGGGACAGGGGGCCAGATACGCAGTATTTT. Protein product: CASRDRGPDTQYF.

The rearrangement links TRBV15 to TRBJ1-5, with D perhaps matching TRBD1 (5 bases). CDR1 and CDR2 (germline): LNHNV, YYDKDF (reference sequence). The CDR3 totals 14 residues. V was trimmed by 3 bases and J by 4 bases, leaving 10 bases between them. The DNA for the CDR3 is TGTGCCACCAGCAGTAGACAGAGAAATCAGCCCCAGCATTTT. The encoded protein is CATSSRQRNQPQHF.

The chain joins TRBV30 to TRBJ2-5; D is undetermined. CDR1 and CDR2 (germline): GTSNPN, SVGIG (reference sequence). The CDR3 runs to 13 residues. V gave up 3 bases and J gave up 5 bases, with 13 bases separating them. CDR3 sequence (DNA): TGTGCCTGGAGGACCGAGCCCAGGGAGACCCAGTACTTC. Protein product: CAWRTEPRETQYF.

The chain employs TRBV12-5 and TRBJ2-7, with a weak D call TRBD2 (6 bases). Per the germline V gene, CDR1 is LGHNT and CDR2 is FRNRAP. Trimming removed 1 base from V and 1 base from J, with 8 bases in between. The CDR3 is 14 residues long. The CDR3 reads CASGLGSGSYEQYF. The CDR3 nucleotides are TGTGCTAGTGGTTTGGGTAGCGGATCCTACGAGCAGTACTTC.

CDR3 sequence: CASSYRLSPETQYF. The CDR3 region has the DNA TGTGCCAGCAGTTACCGTCTCTCCCCAGAGACCCAGTACTTC. The chain carries TRBV6-5 and TRBJ2-5, with D unresolved. CDR3 length equals 14 residues. Germline V gene sequence: CDR1 MNHEY, CDR2 SVGAGI. V lost 2 bases, J lost 4 bases, and 11 bases lay in between.

This chain links TRBV5-1 with TRBJ1-1; D not certain. Trimming stripped 0 bases from V and 5 bases from J, with 11 bases between. The CDR3 is 14 amino acids. CDR1 is SGHRS, CDR2 YFSETQ, per germline. As DNA, the CDR3 is TGCGCCAGCAGCTTGGCCTATACGGGGACTGAAGCTTTCTTT. Translated, it gives CASSLAYTGTEAFF.

The rearrangement uses TRBV27 and TRBJ2-7; 9 nucleotides align to TRBD1. The CDR3 is 15 amino acids. Germline V gives CDR1 MNHEY, CDR2 SMNVEV (reference sequence). V lost 4 bases and J lost 0; bases outside the gene matches: 4. CDR3 sequence: CASSYGTGPSYEQYF. The CDR3 DNA sequence: TGTGCCAGCAGTTATGGGACAGGGCCCTCCTACGAGCAGTACTTC.

The chain carries TRBV19 and TRBJ1-6, with 9 bases aligning to TRBD1. Germline CDR1 is LNHDA and CDR2 is SQIVND (reference sequence). Losses at the gene ends were 5 bases for V and 10 bases for J; bases not matched to a gene: 12. The CDR3 runs 16 residues. The CDR3 DNA reads TGTGCCAGTAGTGCAACAGGGGGCGCGGGTCGGTCACCCCTCCACTTT. Protein: CASSATGGAGRSPLHF.

The chain carries TRBV19 and TRBJ1-1; perhaps TRBD1 as D (5 bases). The CDR3 is 13 amino acids. Trimming stripped 7 bases from V and 7 bases from J, with 16 bases between. In germline, CDR1 is LNHDA, CDR2 SQIVND (reference sequence). In DNA form, the CDR3 reads TGTGCCAGTATAAATGTCTGGGGCGGTGAAGCTTTCTTT. This translates into CASINVWGGEAFF.

This chain connects TRBV13 to TRBJ1-5, with unresolved D. CDR1 PRHDT and CDR2 FYEKMQ come from the germline V gene (reference sequence). V was clipped by 0 bases and J by 9 bases, with 9 bases between them. The CDR3 consists of 13 residues. The CDR3 loop is CASSLGVSRPQHF. The CDR3, as DNA: TGTGCCAGCAGCTTAGGGGTCTCTAGGCCCCAGCATTTT.

V is TRBV11-3 and J is TRBJ2-5, with 9 bases matching TRBD1. This CDR3 comprises 15 residues. After removal of 3 bases from V and 5 bases from J, the junction contained 7 bases not matched to a gene. Germline V gene sequence: CDR1 SGHNT, CDR2 YENEEA. In DNA, the CDR3 is TGTGCCAGCAGCTTGGGACAGGGTATGGGCGAGACCCAGTACTTC. Amino acid sequence: CASSLGQGMGETQYF.

The CDR3 nucleotides are TGCAGTGCCATCAGGGTGCCTGAGCAGTTCTTC. This gives the protein CSAIRVPEQFF. This chain uses TRBV20-1 with TRBJ2-1, with D perhaps matching TRBD1 (5 bases). CDR3 length: 11 residues. Between the trimmed V and J ends, which lost 6 bases and 9 bases, there was a span of 12 bases. Germline CDR1 DFQATT, CDR2 SNEGSKA (reference sequence).

The chain joins TRBV29-1 to TRBJ2-1, with D possibly matching TRBD2 (7 bases). V shed 5 bases and J shed 1 base, with 27 bases lying between them. The germline V gene has CDR1 SQVTM and CDR2 ANQGSEA. The CDR3 runs 19 residues. As DNA, the CDR3 is TGCAGCGTTAAAGGGGGGGGGACCCGGGCCAGCGCGTCCTACAATGAGCAGTTCTTC. It translates to CSVKGGGTRASASYNEQFF.

This clone was found once. V gene TRBV18 combines with J gene TRBJ1-1, with a tentative D call TRBD1 (6 bases). The CDR3 consists of 16 residues. The V and J ends lost 4 bases and 0 bases respectively, with 15 bases between them. Germline V gives CDR1 KGHSH, CDR2 LQKENI. CDR3 loop: CASSRSGAEMNTEAFF. The CDR3 DNA reads as TGTGCCAGCTCACGTTCAGGGGCTGAAATGAACACTGAAGCTTTCTTT.

The rearrangement joins TRBV7-9 to TRBJ2-3; 7 bases map to TRBD2. Germline values: CDR1 SEHNR, CDR2 FQNEAQ (reference sequence). The CDR3 loop spans 15 amino acids. The V segment lost 8 bases and the J segment 0 bases; nucleotides outside the gene matches: 8. The CDR3: CASRASSGSTDTQYF. In nucleotides, the CDR3 is TGTGCCAGCCGGGCTTCTAGCGGTAGCACAGATACGCAGTATTTT.

The CDR3 loop reads CASSLAGAGRAGELFF. In DNA, the CDR3 is TGTGCCAGCAGCTTAGCGGGTGCGGGAAGGGCCGGGGAGCTGTTTTTT. This chain connects TRBV11-2 to TRBJ2-2, with D perhaps matching TRBD2 (6 bases). The CDR3 extends over 16 amino acids. V was pared by 1 base and J by 6 bases, with 15 bases between. CDR1 and CDR2 (germline): SGHAT, FQNNGV.

This clone was detected only once. The chain joins TRBV11-3 to TRBJ2-2; D might be TRBD2 (6 bases). Germline CDR1 is SGHNT and CDR2 is YENEEA. CDR3 size: 16 residues. The V gene lost 2 bases and the J gene lost 2 bases, with 12 bases spanning the gap. In DNA form, the CDR3 reads TGTGCCAGCAGCTTAACCGGTAGCGGAAACACCGGGGAGCTGTTTTTT. Its translation is CASSLTGSGNTGELFF.

A single count supports this clone. This sequence joins TRBV14 and TRBJ1-1; D unclear. Germline values: CDR1 SGHDN, CDR2 FVKESK. Between the trimmed V and J ends, which lost 4 bases and 0 bases, there was a span of 9 bases. The CDR3 is made up of 14 amino acids. The CDR3 protein is CASSLFTLNTEAFF. CDR3 in DNA: TGTGCCAGCAGCCTCTTCACTTTGAACACTGAAGCTTTCTTT.

The rearrangement uses TRBV25-1 and TRBJ2-1, with a possible D match to TRBD2 (5 bases). Germline CDR1 reads MGHDK; CDR2 reads SYGVNS. The CDR3 is made up of 13 amino acids. Trimming cost V 4 bases and J 15 bases, with 19 bases left between them. CDR3 DNA: TGTGCCAGCAGTGGGGCGGGCTCAATAATTCGGTTCTTC. Its protein product is CASSGAGSIIRFF.

V gene TRBV21-1 combines with J gene TRBJ2-3; TRBD2, the table's D call, lacks a check against the DNA. TRBV21-1 counts as a pseudogene. The CDR3 has 14 residues. The CDR3 DNA follows: TGTGCCAGTGGGTCTAGATGGGGCACAGATACGCAGTATTTT. The encoded protein is CASGSRWGTDTQYF.

This chain joins TRBV7-9 and TRBJ2-1, with D possibly matching TRBD2 (6 bases). The CDR3 contains 15 residues. The germline gives CDR1 SEHNR, CDR2 FQNEAQ (reference sequence). Trimming took off 4 bases at V and 4 bases at J, with 14 bases between the two ends. CDR3 DNA sequence: TGTGCCAGCAGCTCGGGGGTCGGTGCGTACAATGAGCAGTTCTTC. Amino acids: CASSSGVGAYNEQFF.